The 31 T cell receptor beta chains listed next were all sequenced from one sample in a study of human T cells and chemical hapten exposure. Time point here: patch test 1, 2 weeks after DPC sensitization. Described treatment: therapeutic diphenylcyclopropenone sensitization with weekly scalp DPC. TCRdb passed the RACE reads through MiXCR, listing each CDR3 protein once. Of fewer than 130,000 distinct CDR3 sequences listed, roughly 11% were seen once; the top ten hold 3.5%. This material consisted of whole blood, taken in connection with sensitization to the hapten diphenylcyclopropenone (DPC). The receptors come from a woman in her thirties or forties with alopecia areata. Some clones in this sample may be carry-over from other donors' samples.

V and J are TRBV3-1 and TRBJ1-6, with 9 bases lining up with TRBD1. Per the germline V gene, CDR1 is LGHDT and CDR2 is YNNKEL (reference sequence). The CDR3 runs to 15 residues. Germline trimming cut 1 base from V and 10 bases from J; bases unmatched to any gene: 5. The CDR3 here is CASSQAGQGYSPLHF. DNA for the CDR3: TGTGCCAGCAGCCAAGCGGGACAGGGTTACTCACCCCTCCACTTT.

A word on this clonotype: A read error may be the cause here, since a much bigger clone is one base away. This chain connects TRBV10-2 to TRBJ2-3, with 11 bases fitting TRBD2. Germline CDR1 and CDR2: WSHSY and SAAADI. After removal of 6 bases from V and 5 bases from J, the junction contained 4 bases not matched to a gene. The CDR3 contains 14 residues. The CDR3 bases are TGCGCCAGCAGGCCTAGCGGGAGGTTAGATACGCAGTATTTT. Its protein is CASRPSGRLDTQYF.

This clonotype has just a few counts. The chain joins TRBV28 to TRBJ1-2; TRBD1 is a possible D gene (6 bases). V was cut by 5 bases and J by 4 bases, with 11 bases left in between. The CDR3 runs 13 residues. Germline V gives CDR1 MDHEN, CDR2 SYDVKM. The CDR3 DNA follows: TGTGCCAGCAGTAACAGGGACTTCTATGGCTACACCTTC. Protein product: CASSNRDFYGYTF.

Many counts were recorded for this clonotype. V and J are TRBV6-6 and TRBJ1-1, with D perhaps TRBD1 (5 bases). Germline V lookup: CDR1 MNHNY, CDR2 SVGAGI (reference sequence). This CDR3 contains 14 residues. With 6 bases removed from V and 2 bases from J, the gap between germline ends came to 13 bases. The CDR3 bases are TGTGCCAGCAGCGGGGGAAGCATAAACACTGAAGCTTTCTTT. Amino acid sequence: CASSGGSINTEAFF.

This clonotype has at least ten counts. The CDR3 region is CASTRDTVNTEAFF. The CDR3 DNA sequence: TGTGCCAGCACCAGGGACACAGTGAACACTGAAGCTTTCTTT. V and J are TRBV7-9 and TRBJ1-1, with D perhaps matching TRBD1 (6 bases). The ends were cut back, 7 bases at V and 0 bases at J, with 12 bases in the middle. Per germline, CDR1 SEHNR and CDR2 FQNEAQ (reference sequence). The CDR3 is made up of 14 amino acids.

This clonotype was recorded a few times. The chain employs TRBV28 and TRBJ2-7; 7 nucleotides align to TRBD2. Germline values: CDR1 MDHEN, CDR2 SYDVKM. CDR3 length: 14 residues. V gave up 6 bases and J gave up 6 bases; unmatched junction bases: 11. The CDR3 DNA follows: TGTGCCAGCAGATTTACCCCCCGGGAGGCCGAGCAGTACTTC. The encoded protein is CASRFTPREAEQYF.

The V call is TRBV27, the J call TRBJ1-2; 9 bases match TRBD1. The CDR3 is 15 amino acids. Germline V gene data show CDR1 as MNHEY and CDR2 as SMNVEV (reference sequence). V trimming: 4 bases; J trimming: 8 bases; junction bases outside the gene matches: 11. CDR3: CASSSGPGQGGGYTF. The CDR3 DNA reads as TGTGCCAGCAGTTCCGGTCCGGGACAGGGAGGAGGCTACACCTTC.

This clonotype came up a few times. The J gene is TRBJ2-3, the V gene TRBV7-2; 14 bases align to TRBD2. Germline V lookup: CDR1 SGHTA, CDR2 FQGNSA. CDR3 length equals 18 residues. V was clipped by 3 bases and J by 6 bases; unmatched bases: 11. CDR3: CASSFLGLAGGLGDTQYF. The CDR3 DNA is TGTGCCAGCAGCTTCCTCGGACTAGCGGGAGGCCTCGGTGATACGCAGTATTTT.

This chain connects TRBV7-2 to TRBJ1-6; D is uncertain. Trimming took 0 bases from V and 0 from J, leaving 15 bases between them. Germline CDR1 reads SGHTA; CDR2 reads FQGNSA. The CDR3 is 19 amino acids. The CDR3 protein is CASSLAFGSRSSYNSPLHF. CDR3 DNA: TGTGCCAGCAGCTTAGCATTCGGGTCTCGGAGCTCCTATAATTCACCCCTCCACTTT.

The rearrangement joins TRBV14 to TRBJ2-3, with D unresolved. The V end was cut by 1 base, the J end by 8 bases, with 4 bases between. The CDR3 has 11 residues. The germline CDR1 and CDR2 sequences are SGHDN and FVKESK. CDR3 bases: TGTGCCAGCAGCCAAGGGACTACGCAGTATTTT. It specifies CASSQGTTQYF.

This clonotype was counted only a few times. This chain links TRBV3-1 with TRBJ1-4; TRBD1 agrees at 9 bases. V dropped 3 bases and J dropped 6; count of bases not matched to a gene: 2. The CDR3 is 14 residues long. CDR1 is LGHDT and CDR2 is YNNKEL in the germline V gene (reference sequence). CDR3 bases: TGTGCCAGCAGCCAGCGGACAGGGGATGAAAAACTGTTTTTT. Residues: CASSQRTGDEKLFF.

The chain combines TRBV29-1 with TRBJ1-1, with no clear D. This CDR3 region has 13 residues. Per the germline V gene, CDR1 is SQVTM and CDR2 is ANQGSEA. Trimming shortened V by 7 bases and J by 0 bases, and 12 bases separated the two germline ends. The CDR3 coding sequence is TGCAGCGCTTGGACCAGGATGAACACTGAAGCTTTCTTT. Encoded protein: CSAWTRMNTEAFF.

V gene TRBV6-5 combines with J gene TRBJ2-7, with D unresolved. Trimming took 6 bases from V and 1 from J, leaving 10 bases between them. CDR3 length: 13 amino acids. Germline assignment: CDR1 MNHEY and CDR2 SVGAGI. CDR3 amino acids: CASSPGWSYEQYF. The CDR3 DNA reads as TGTGCCAGCAGCCCGGGCTGGTCCTACGAGCAGTACTTC.

There are many counts of this clonotype. The chain joins TRBV28 to TRBJ2-5, with D unresolved. This CDR3 comprises 10 residues. The germline V gene encodes CDR1 MDHEN and CDR2 SYDVKM. Between the trimmed V and J ends, which lost 8 bases and 4 bases, there was a span of 5 bases. The CDR3 sequence is CASYGETQYF. The CDR3 coding sequence is TGTGCCAGCTATGGAGAGACCCAGTACTTC. Supplemented by reference TRBV28 and TRBJ2-5, the full variable domain reads DVKVTQSSRYLVKRTGEKVFLECVQDMDHENMFWYRQDPGLGLRLIYFSYDVKMKEKGDIPEGYSVSREKKERFSLILESASTNQTSMYLCASYGETQYFGPGTRLLVL.

This rearrangement joins TRBV7-8 to TRBJ2-2, with D possibly being TRBD1 or TRBD2 (5 bases each). Trimming took off 3 bases at V and 3 bases at J, with 14 bases between the two ends. CDR1 is SGHVS, CDR2 FQNEAQ, per germline. This CDR3 has 16 residues. This CDR3 reads CASSLRTRGDTGELFF. In DNA form, the CDR3 reads TGTGCCAGCAGCTTGAGGACCCGAGGGGACACCGGGGAGCTGTTTTTT.

V gene TRBV14 combines with J gene TRBJ1-5, with D unresolved. V lost 0 bases and J lost 9, with 6 bases in between. Germline assignment: CDR1 SGHDN and CDR2 FVKESK. The CDR3 loop spans 12 amino acids. The CDR3 region has the DNA TGTGCCAGCAGCCAAGATCGCGGGCCCCAGCATTTT. Translating it yields CASSQDRGPQHF.

This clonotype was counted a few times. The gene calls are TRBV29-1 and TRBJ2-2; 8 bases fit TRBD2. Germline V gene sequence: CDR1 SQVTM, CDR2 ANQGSEA. V lost 3 bases and J lost 4; bases outside the gene matches: 10. The CDR3 runs to 16 residues. The CDR3 DNA follows: TGCAGCGTTGATCTGAGCGGGAGTCGGGGCACCGGGGAGCTGTTTTTT. Translation gives CSVDLSGSRGTGELFF.

The rearrangement joins TRBV14 to TRBJ1-1; 11 nucleotides align to TRBD1. CDR3 length: 15 residues. V gave up 4 bases and J gave up 4 bases; unmatched junction bases: 5. Looked up from germline, CDR1 is SGHDN and CDR2 is FVKESK. CDR3 DNA: TGTGCCAGCAGCCGAGGACAGGGGGCGGGCACTGAAGCTTTCTTT. This encodes CASSRGQGAGTEAFF.

The V gene is TRBV24-1, the J gene TRBJ2-5; D perhaps matches TRBD2 (5 bases). CDR3 length equals 11 residues. V was trimmed by 5 bases and J by 7 bases, leaving 7 bases between them. CDR1 and CDR2 (germline): KGHDR, SFDVKD. In nucleotides, the CDR3 is TGTGCCACCAGTGCCGCGGGGACCCAGTACTTC. Its protein is CATSAAGTQYF.

This clonotype was seen only a few times. V gene TRBV20-1 combines with J gene TRBJ2-1; 9 nucleotides line up with TRBD2. V shed 2 bases and J 7 bases; nucleotides not matched to a gene: 9. Germline V gene data show CDR1 as DFQATT and CDR2 as SNEGSKA (reference sequence). The CDR3 length is 15 residues. Written as DNA, the CDR3 is TGCAGTGCTAGATATGGTCTAGCGGGGCGTAATGAGCAGTTCTTC. This codes for CSARYGLAGRNEQFF.

This clonotype was seen a few times. The V gene is TRBV7-3, the J gene TRBJ1-1, with D uncertain. The CDR3 spans 13 residues. V lost 0 bases and J 6 bases, leaving 8 bases between the germline ends. Germline values: CDR1 SGHTA, CDR2 FQGTGA. The CDR3 nucleotides read TGTGCCAGCAGCTTAACGAACGCAGCTGAAGCTTTCTTT. It is translated as CASSLTNAAEAFF.

In this sample, this clonotype turned up many times. The chain uses TRBV20-1 and TRBJ1-1, with a weak D call TRBD1 (5 bases). This CDR3 is built from 13 residues. Deletions cut 3 bases from V and 11 bases from J, with 19 bases between. Germline V gene data show CDR1 as DFQATT and CDR2 as SNEGSKA (reference sequence). CDR3 coding DNA: TGCAGTGCTAGTAGGGTCCGGGACCGGGGTGCTTTCTTT. Translated: CSASRVRDRGAFF.

About this clonotype itself: Germline and junction disagree at one end, which may indicate a read error. CDR3 bases: TGTGCCAGCAGGGAGGACAGTCAAGAGACCCGGTACTTC. It is translated as CASREDSQETRYF. The rearrangement joins TRBV6-2 or TRBV6-3 to TRBJ2-5; the D gene is possibly TRBD1 (6 bases). Per germline, CDR1 MNHEY and CDR2 SVGEGT. This CDR3 contains 13 residues.

Points on this clonotype: It may be a read error: a sequence one base away is much more abundant. This CDR3 is missing its conserved last phenylalanine or tryptophan, likely due to a read error. V gene TRBV7-2 combines with J gene TRBJ2-1, with 13 bases aligning to TRBD2. The V and J ends lost 4 bases and 3 bases, in that order; junction bases with no gene match: 3. CDR1 SGHTA and CDR2 FQGNSA come from the germline V gene. This CDR3 has 16 amino acids. CDR3 sequence (DNA): TGTGCCAGCAGCTCGGGACTAGCGGGGAGCTACAATGAGCAGTTCTCC. Amino acids: CASSSGLAGSYNEQFS.

This clonotype has ten or more counts. The chain uses TRBV20-1 and TRBJ1-2; D is unclear. Germline V CDR1 and CDR2: DFQATT, SNEGSKA (reference sequence). The CDR3 has 12 amino acids. CDR3 sequence reads: CSSVAGTDGYTF. CDR3 bases: TGCAGCTCAGTGGCAGGCACCGATGGCTACACCTTC.

The table lists this clonotype with many counts. The V and J genes are TRBV6-5 and TRBJ2-3, with D unresolved. This CDR3 contains 14 residues. Germline CDR1 MNHEY, CDR2 SVGAGI. V lost 6 bases to trimming and J lost 1 base, with 11 bases between them. The CDR3 is CASSLARGTDTQYF. CDR3 coding DNA: TGTGCCAGCAGCCTTGCCCGGGGCACAGATACGCAGTATTTT.

The table lists this clonotype with many counts. The chain links TRBV25-1 to TRBJ1-1; D call uncertain. Per the germline V gene, CDR1 is MGHDK and CDR2 is SYGVNS. This CDR3 comprises 12 residues. The V end was cut by 5 bases, the J end by 2 bases, with 6 bases between. CDR3 sequence: CASSRHNTEAFF. The CDR3 region has the DNA TGTGCCAGCAGTCGACACAACACTGAAGCTTTCTTT.

This clonotype came up many times. The J gene is TRBJ2-1, the V gene TRBV6-2 or TRBV6-3; 7 nucleotides agree with TRBD2. Trimming removed 6 bases from V and 7 bases from J; junction bases left unmatched: 12. Germline loops: CDR1 MNHEY, CDR2 SVGEGT. This CDR3 region has 15 residues. CDR3 region: CASSRVEAGNNEQFF. The CDR3, as DNA: TGTGCCAGCAGCCGCGTCGAAGCGGGGAATAATGAGCAGTTCTTC.

This clonotype was detected ten times or more. This rearrangement joins TRBV7-9 to TRBJ1-6; no firm D call. This CDR3 region has 15 residues. With 7 bases removed from V and 10 bases from J, the gap between germline ends came to 20 bases. Germline assignment: CDR1 SEHNR and CDR2 FQNEAQ (reference sequence). The chain's CDR3 is CASTQAVGVGSPLHF. CDR3 DNA: TGTGCCAGCACCCAAGCCGTCGGGGTCGGATCACCCCTCCACTTT.

This clonotype was found many times. The V gene is TRBV2, the J gene TRBJ2-3; 10 bases fit TRBD2. V was clipped by 6 bases and J by 5 bases; unmatched bases: 8. The germline CDR1 and CDR2 sequences are SNHLY and FYNNEI. The length of the CDR3 is 15 residues. The CDR3 is CASSALAGRIDTQYF. CDR3 DNA: TGTGCCAGCAGCGCACTAGCGGGGAGGATAGATACGCAGTATTTT.

The chain employs TRBV30 and TRBJ1-5; D remains unclear. The germline V and J ends were trimmed by 0 bases and 6 bases, with 12 bases remaining between them. Looked up from germline, CDR1 is GTSNPN and CDR2 is SVGIG (reference sequence). This CDR3 has 14 amino acids. In DNA form, the CDR3 reads TGTGCCTGGAGTGTAACCGGAGCGGGTCAGCCCCAGCATTTT. Translating it yields CAWSVTGAGQPQHF. Full variable domain (remainder filled in from reference TRBV30 and TRBJ1-5): SQTIHQWPATLVQPVGSPLSLECTVEGTSNPNLYWYRQAAGRGLQLLFYSVGIGQISSEVPQNLSASRPQDRQFILSSKKLLLSDSGFYLCAWSVTGAGQPQHFGDGTRLSIL.